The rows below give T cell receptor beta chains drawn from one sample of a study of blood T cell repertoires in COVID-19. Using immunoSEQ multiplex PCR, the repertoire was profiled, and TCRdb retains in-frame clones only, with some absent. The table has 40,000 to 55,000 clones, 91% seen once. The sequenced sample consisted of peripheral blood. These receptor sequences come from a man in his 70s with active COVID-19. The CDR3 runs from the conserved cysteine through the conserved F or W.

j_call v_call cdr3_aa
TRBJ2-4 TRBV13 CASSPKFSPTGTSGGLAKNIQYF
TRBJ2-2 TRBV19 CASSAPGFTGELFF
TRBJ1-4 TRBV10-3 CAISGGDEKLFF
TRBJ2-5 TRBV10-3 CAIRPDRSVEETQYF
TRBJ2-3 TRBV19 CASSMTLAGRAQYF
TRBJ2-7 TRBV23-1 CASSQSGTVWEQYF
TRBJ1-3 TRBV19 CASSPQTSTIYF
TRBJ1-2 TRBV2 CASSRQGANYGYTF
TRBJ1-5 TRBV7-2 CASSPIDSNQPQHF
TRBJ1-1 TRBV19 CASRLTGNTEAFF
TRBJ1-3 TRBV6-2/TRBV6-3 CASSIAASANTIYF
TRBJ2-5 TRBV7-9 CASSYRGLPYQETQYF
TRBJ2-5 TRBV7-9 CASSLSGGQFQETQYF
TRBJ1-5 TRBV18 CASSPVGERNQPQHF
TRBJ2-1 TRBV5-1 CASSLLAGDYNEQFF
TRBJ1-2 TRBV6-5 CASTIVTTGSYGYTF
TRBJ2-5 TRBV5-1 CASSLETSGGQTQYF
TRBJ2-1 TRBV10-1 CASSEGGQGTSSYNEQFF
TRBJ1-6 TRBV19 CASSIQTLNSPLHF
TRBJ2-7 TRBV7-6 CASSLSGTVPTYEQYF
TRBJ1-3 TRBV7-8 CASSNTGQTGNTIYF
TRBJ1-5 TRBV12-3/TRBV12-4 CASSPGVGQPQHF
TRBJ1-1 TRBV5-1 CASSLWSGGGNTEAFF
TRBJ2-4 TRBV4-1 CASSQGGAKNIQYF
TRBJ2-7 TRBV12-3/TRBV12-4 CASQGQGGGEQYF
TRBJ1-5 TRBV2 CASSGPSSGNQPQHF
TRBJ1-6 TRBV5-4 CASSSDGRANPGDSPLHF
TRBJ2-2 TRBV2 CASSGARVGTGELFF
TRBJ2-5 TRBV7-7 CASSLVGSRGETQYF
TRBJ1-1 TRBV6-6 CASSRTGDTEAFF
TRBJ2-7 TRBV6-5 CASSYSAAGTYEQYF
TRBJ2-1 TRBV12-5 CASARDREYNEQFF
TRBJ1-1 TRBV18 CASSPIVKSAGIQGNTEAFF
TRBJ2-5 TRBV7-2 CASASGSQETQYF
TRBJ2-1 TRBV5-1 CASSFPGGDYNEQFF
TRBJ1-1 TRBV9 CASSVTAGGDAEAFF
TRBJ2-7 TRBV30 CAWCLGQGPYEQYF
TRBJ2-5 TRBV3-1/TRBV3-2 CASSLSGGQKTQYF
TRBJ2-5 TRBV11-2 CASSLRGRQYF
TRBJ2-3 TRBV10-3 CAISEPSLAGGPDTQYF
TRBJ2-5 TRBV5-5 CASSLEQGISETQYF
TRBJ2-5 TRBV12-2 CASRLYLDRSHQETQYF